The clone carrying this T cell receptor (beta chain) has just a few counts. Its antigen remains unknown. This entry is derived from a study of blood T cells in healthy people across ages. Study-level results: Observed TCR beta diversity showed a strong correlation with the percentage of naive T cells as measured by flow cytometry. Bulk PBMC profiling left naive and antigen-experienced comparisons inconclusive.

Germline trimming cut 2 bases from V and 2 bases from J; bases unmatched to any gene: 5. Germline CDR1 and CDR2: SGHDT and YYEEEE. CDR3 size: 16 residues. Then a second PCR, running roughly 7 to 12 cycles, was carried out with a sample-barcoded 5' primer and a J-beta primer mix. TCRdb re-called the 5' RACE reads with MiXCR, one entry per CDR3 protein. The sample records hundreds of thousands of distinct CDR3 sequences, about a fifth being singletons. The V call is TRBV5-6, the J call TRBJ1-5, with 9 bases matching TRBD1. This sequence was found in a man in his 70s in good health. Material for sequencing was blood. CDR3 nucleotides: TGTGCCAGCAGCTTCGGGACAGGGCATGGCAATCAGCCCCAGCATTTT. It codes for CASSFGTGHGNQPQHF. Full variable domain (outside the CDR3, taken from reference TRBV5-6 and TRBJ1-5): DAGVTQSPTHLIKTRGQQVTLRCSPKSGHDTVSWYQQALGQGPQFIFQYYEEEERQRGNFPDRFSGHQFPNYSSELNVNALLLGDSALYLCASSFGTGHGNQPQHFGDGTRLSIL.